These 27 T cell receptor beta chains originate from one sample sequenced in a study of blood T cells in healthy people across ages. With a J-beta primer mix and a sample-barcoded 5' primer, a second PCR ran about 7 to 12 cycles. TCRdb ran MiXCR on the 5' RACE reads and lists one entry per CDR3 protein. The sample contains some 1,500,000 distinct CDR3 sequences, around 40% of which appear only once. The sample comprised blood. These receptors all stem from a woman aged 18-35 years in good health.

This clonotype was observed at least ten times. V usage is TRBV7-8 and J usage is TRBJ1-2; D is unclear. Trimming cost V 5 bases and J 5 bases, with 18 bases left between them. The CDR3 extends over 15 amino acids. From germline, CDR1 is SGHVS and CDR2 FQNEAQ. CDR3: CASSPWLRGYYGYTF. For the CDR3, the DNA is TGTGCCAGCAGCCCCTGGTTGCGGGGATATTATGGCTACACCTTC.

This chain uses TRBV7-9 with TRBJ2-1, with D unresolved. Looked up from germline, CDR1 is SEHNR and CDR2 is FQNEAQ (reference sequence). Trimming shortened V by 5 bases and J by 6 bases, and 11 bases separated the two germline ends. The CDR3 covers 13 residues. The CDR3 spells CASSIDRLNEQFF. The CDR3, as DNA: TGTGCCAGCAGCATCGATCGACTCAATGAGCAGTTCTTC.

J is TRBJ2-3 and V is TRBV10-3, with D tentatively TRBD1 or TRBD2 (5 bases each). Germline V gene sequence: CDR1 ENHRY, CDR2 SYGVKD. V was pared by 11 bases and J by 6 bases, with 21 bases between. The CDR3 consists of 14 residues. Here the CDR3 reads CAVKVGPSSDTQYF. The CDR3 coding sequence is TGTGCCGTAAAAGTGGGACCTTCGTCGGATACGCAGTATTTT.

CDR3 amino acids: CASTEDWLSNEKLFF. Here the CDR3 DNA reads TGTGCCAGCACCGAAGACTGGTTGTCTAATGAAAAACTGTTTTTT. V is TRBV6-6 and J is TRBJ1-4; D is unclear. V lost 7 bases and J lost 3, with 15 bases in between. CDR3 length: 15 amino acids. CDR1 is MNHNY, CDR2 SVGAGI, per germline (reference sequence).

This clonotype turned up a few times. The chain recombines TRBV9 with TRBJ1-2, with D possibly matching TRBD1 (5 bases). From germline, CDR1 is SGDLS and CDR2 YYNGEE. CDR3 length: 15 residues. Trimming cost V 0 bases and J 3 bases, with 12 bases left between them. The CDR3 loop reads CASSVAAGLDYGYTF. The CDR3 DNA sequence: TGTGCCAGCAGCGTAGCGGCAGGGCTGGACTATGGCTACACCTTC.

There are a few counts of this clonotype. The chain couples TRBV28 to TRBJ2-1, with 8 bases identical to TRBD2. The germline gives CDR1 MDHEN, CDR2 SYDVKM. The V and J ends lost 1 base and 3 bases, in that order; junction bases with no gene match: 5. This CDR3 is built from 16 residues. The CDR3: CASSLSRREVYNEQFF. DNA for the CDR3: TGTGCCAGCAGTTTATCTAGGCGGGAGGTCTACAATGAGCAGTTCTTC.

Here the CDR3 DNA reads TGCAGCGGAAAGACTAGCGGGGGACCCCGCACAGATACGCAGTATTTT. This codes for CSGKTSGGPRTDTQYF. This chain joins TRBV29-1 and TRBJ2-3; 12 bases are a match to TRBD2. The germline gives CDR1 SQVTM, CDR2 ANQGSEA. CDR3 size: 16 residues. Trimming removed 7 bases from V and 1 base from J; junction bases left unmatched: 9.

This clonotype was counted only a few times. This rearrangement joins TRBV13 to TRBJ2-1, with D possibly being TRBD2 (5 bases). The germline V and J ends were trimmed by 7 bases and 5 bases, with 18 bases remaining between them. The CDR3 contains 15 residues. Germline V lookup: CDR1 PRHDT, CDR2 FYEKMQ (reference sequence). CDR3 nucleotide sequence: TGTGCCAGCATCGAGACACTAGGTACAAACAATGAGCAGTTCTTC. Translated, it gives CASIETLGTNNEQFF. The variable domain in full, completed from reference TRBV13 and TRBJ2-1, reads AAGVIQSPRHLIKEKRETATLKCYPIPRHDTVYWYQQGPGQDPQFLISFYEKMQSDKGSIPDRFSAQQFSDYHSELNMSSLELGDSALYFCASIETLGTNNEQFFGPGTRLTVL.

The V and J genes are TRBV27 and TRBJ2-7; D may be TRBD1 (6 bases). The germline V and J ends were trimmed by 0 bases and 1 base, with 19 bases remaining between them. The CDR3 length is 18 residues. The germline gives CDR1 MNHEY, CDR2 SMNVEV (reference sequence). The CDR3 sequence: CASSLSSGYPTGSYEQYF. CDR3 nucleotide sequence: TGTGCCAGCAGTTTATCGTCAGGGTACCCCACAGGGTCCTACGAGCAGTACTTC.

The V gene is TRBV7-9, the J gene TRBJ2-1; D gene unclear. Germline CDR1 is SEHNR and CDR2 is FQNEAQ (reference sequence). Between the trimmed V and J ends, which lost 4 bases and 0 bases, there was a span of 13 bases. There are 16 residues in the CDR3. This CDR3 is CASSSGDPYSYNEQFF. The CDR3 DNA reads as TGTGCCAGCAGCTCTGGAGACCCATACTCCTACAATGAGCAGTTCTTC. Full variable domain (missing parts from reference TRBV7-9 and TRBJ2-1): DTGVSQNPRHKITKRGQNVTFRCDPISEHNRLYWYRQTLGQGPEFLTYFQNEAQLEKSRLLSDRFSAERPKGSFSTLEIQRTEQGDSAMYLCASSSGDPYSYNEQFFGPGTRLTVL.

The count of this clonotype is one. One end of the junction fails to match germline, which may point to a read error. The CDR3 DNA follows: TGTGCTGGTGGTTTGACCCCGGAGCAGTATTTT. This sequence encodes CAGGLTPEQYF. The chain is built from TRBV12-5 and TRBJ2-3, with D hard to call. Germline CDR1 reads LGHNT; CDR2 reads FRNRAP. This CDR3 region has 11 residues. The whole variable domain, remainder taken from reference TRBV12-5 and TRBJ2-3, is DARVTQTPRHKVTEMGQEVTMRCQPILGHNTVFWYRQTMMQGLELLAYFRNRAPLDDSGMPKDRFSAEMPDATLATLKIQPSEPRDSAVYFCAGGLTPEQYFGPGTRLTVL.

This clonotype was counted between two and nine times. The chain joins TRBV6-4 to TRBJ2-7; tentatively, D is TRBD1 (5 bases). Per germline, CDR1 MRHNA and CDR2 SNTAGT. The CDR3 length is 13 residues. The V end was cut by 3 bases, the J end by 2 bases, with 8 bases between. CDR3 protein: CASSEGPTYEQYF. The CDR3 nucleotides read TGTGCCAGCAGTGAGGGGCCGACCTACGAGCAGTACTTC.

The J gene is TRBJ2-5, the V gene TRBV7-2; D might be TRBD2 (5 bases). The CDR3 runs to 15 residues. Germline CDR1 SGHTA, CDR2 FQGNSA. V shed 5 bases and J shed 4 bases, with 17 bases lying between them. CDR3 protein: CASSGSGLGVETQYF. The CDR3 region has the DNA TGTGCCAGCAGCGGAAGCGGTCTTGGGGTAGAGACCCAGTACTTC.

This clonotype was observed once. The chain links TRBV3-1 to TRBJ2-2, with D possibly being TRBD1 (5 bases). The ends were cut back, 4 bases at V and 1 base at J, with 25 bases in the middle. The CDR3 consists of 20 residues. Germline values: CDR1 LGHDT, CDR2 YNNKEL (reference sequence). The CDR3 sequence: CASSPPSRQTNPLNTGELFF. CDR3 bases: TGTGCCAGCAGCCCCCCCTCGAGACAGACGAACCCCCTGAACACCGGGGAGCTGTTTTTT.

This chain connects TRBV12-3 or TRBV12-4 to TRBJ2-5, with TRBD2 identical over 12 bases. The J call is uncertain, as TRBJ2-1 better fits the DNA end. This CDR3 contains 16 residues. CDR3 region: CASRDRLAGVVETQFF. The CDR3 DNA reads TGTGCCAGCAGAGACCGACTAGCGGGAGTGGTGGAGACCCAGTTCTTC.

The rearrangement uses TRBV25-1 and TRBJ1-2; unclear D gene. Trimming took off 3 bases at V and 4 bases at J, with 6 bases between the two ends. Germline values: CDR1 MGHDK, CDR2 SYGVNS. The CDR3 is 12 residues long. The CDR3 sequence is CASSDTIYGYTF. For the CDR3, the DNA is TGTGCCAGCAGTGACACAATCTATGGCTACACCTTC.

This clonotype was detected only a few times. The gene calls are TRBV27 and TRBJ2-1; the D gene is possibly TRBD2 (5 bases). Germline V CDR1 and CDR2: MNHEY, SMNVEV (reference sequence). Trimming stripped 5 bases from V and 2 bases from J, with 13 bases between. The CDR3 covers 15 residues. CDR3 loop: CASSTSADAYNEQFF. The CDR3 DNA follows: TGTGCCAGCAGTACCTCAGCGGACGCCTACAATGAGCAGTTCTTC.

The V and J genes are TRBV19 and TRBJ1-5; D is possibly TRBD1 (5 bases). V was shortened by 3 bases and J by 2 bases, with 11 bases between the two germline ends. CDR1 is LNHDA, CDR2 SQIVND, per germline (reference sequence). The CDR3 extends over 15 amino acids. CDR3 DNA: TGTGCCAGTAGTATGGAGGGACGAGGCAATCAGCCCCAGCATTTT. Protein: CASSMEGRGNQPQHF.

This clonotype was seen a handful of times. The V and J genes are TRBV9 and TRBJ2-7; D is undetermined. The CDR3 totals 14 residues. V gave up 0 bases and J gave up 5 bases, with 12 bases separating them. Per the germline V gene, CDR1 is SGDLS and CDR2 is YYNGEE. The CDR3 spells CASSVGSPVHEQYF. The CDR3, as DNA: TGTGCCAGCAGCGTAGGGTCCCCAGTCCACGAGCAGTACTTC. The whole variable domain, remainder taken from reference TRBV9 and TRBJ2-7, is DSGVTQTPKHLITATGQRVTLRCSPRSGDLSVYWYQQSLDQGLQFLIQYYNGEERAKGNILERFSAQQFPDLHSELNLSSLELGDSALYFCASSVGSPVHEQYFGPGTRLTVT.

V and J are TRBV12-3 or TRBV12-4 and TRBJ2-1; 11 positions match TRBD2. With 10 bases clipped from V and 4 bases from J, the junction kept 6 bases outside the gene matches. The CDR3 has 14 amino acids. CDR3 residues: CATVLAGAYNEQFF. CDR3 in DNA: TGTGCCACCGTACTAGCGGGGGCATACAATGAGCAGTTCTTC.

The chain couples TRBV4-2 to TRBJ2-1, with 10 bases aligning to TRBD2. There are 16 residues in the CDR3. Trimming removed 1 base from V and 9 bases from J; junction bases left unmatched: 9. Germline-derived CDR1 and CDR2 are LGHNA and YNFKEQ. CDR3 nucleotides: TGTGCCAGCAGCCAAGTAGCCCTAGCGGGAGCAGGTGAGCAGTTCTTC. As protein: CASSQVALAGAGEQFF.

The chain carries TRBV20-1 and TRBJ2-4, with 10 bases fitting TRBD2. The J call may be wrong; the DNA end is better matched by TRBJ2-7. The CDR3 contains 15 residues. The germline V gene has CDR1 DFQATT and CDR2 SNEGSKA (reference sequence). CDR3 sequence (DNA): TGCAGTGCTAGAGTGTGGCTAGCGGGAGCCTACGAGCAGTACTTC. Its translation is CSARVWLAGAYEQYF.

The chain combines TRBV9 with TRBJ2-7; TRBD2 might be the D (5 bases). Germline loops: CDR1 SGDLS, CDR2 YYNGEE. V was clipped by 0 bases and J by 3 bases, with 16 bases between them. The CDR3 has 16 amino acids. In DNA form, the CDR3 reads TGTGCCAGCAGCGTAGCTGGGGAGTCTCAATACTACGAGCAGTACTTC. This sequence encodes CASSVAGESQYYEQYF.

This clonotype was observed at least ten times. The gene calls are TRBV18 and TRBJ2-7, with D unclear. The germline gives CDR1 KGHSH, CDR2 LQKENI. The CDR3 runs 11 residues. Trimming removed 8 bases at V and 5 bases at J, with 10 bases between. The CDR3 here is CASSPRNEQYF. The CDR3 bases are TGTGCCAGCAGTCCGCGGAACGAGCAGTACTTC.

V is TRBV5-4 and J is TRBJ2-7, with D tentatively TRBD1 (5 bases). From germline, CDR1 is SGHNT and CDR2 YYREEE (reference sequence). V shed 3 bases and J shed 7 bases, with 26 bases lying between them. The CDR3 has 17 amino acids. CDR3 sequence reads: CASSSPAGNTIYNEQYF. CDR3 coding DNA: TGTGCCAGCAGCTCCCCGGCAGGGAACACCATCTACAATGAGCAGTACTTC.

This clonotype was seen at least ten times. This chain joins TRBV29-1 and TRBJ1-5; 8 positions agree with TRBD1. This CDR3 is 11 amino acids long. J was trimmed by 12 bases and V by 6 bases; bases with no gene match: 7. Germline V gives CDR1 SQVTM, CDR2 ANQGSEA. CDR3 region: CSVGQGRDQHF. In DNA, the CDR3 is TGCAGCGTAGGACAGGGAAGAGACCAGCATTTT.

The V and J genes are TRBV11-3 and TRBJ2-2; TRBD1 is a possible D gene (6 bases). Germline CDR1 and CDR2: SGHNT and YENEEA. Trimming removed 0 bases from V and 4 bases from J, with 18 bases in between. The CDR3 covers 18 residues. The CDR3 here is CASSLELFGTPVTGELFF. In DNA form, the CDR3 reads TGTGCCAGCAGCTTAGAATTATTTGGGACACCGGTCACCGGGGAGCTGTTTTTT.